Each of the 9 T cell receptor beta chains below was sequenced from the same sample in a study of spatial heterogeneity in lung cancer. What these receptors recognize is not known. TCRdb fed the 5' RACE reads into MiXCR, producing one record per CDR3 protein. The sample contains under 12,000 distinct CDR3 sequences, 5.1% of which appear only once. Time point denoted: sample taken at primary tumor resection. Study-wide points: The number of expanded tumor alpha and beta chains correlated with mutation number.

The sequencing here drew on lung tumor tissue, taken at surgery. The origin of the receptors is a male donor with early-stage non-small cell lung cancer.

This clonotype was seen many times. The V gene is TRBV28, the J gene TRBJ1-5; 8 bases map to TRBD1. Germline loops: CDR1 MDHEN, CDR2 SYDVKM. V lost 4 bases, J lost 7 bases, and 6 bases stayed unmatched. There are 14 residues in the CDR3. CDR3 loop: CASSSGTGIQPQHF. As DNA, the CDR3 is TGTGCCAGCAGTTCCGGGACAGGTATACAGCCCCAGCATTTT.

At least ten counts were recorded for this clonotype. The chain has TRBV6-2 or TRBV6-3 and TRBJ2-7; a possible D gene is TRBD1 (6 bases). The germline V gene encodes CDR1 MNHEY and CDR2 SVGEGT. The CDR3 extends over 13 amino acids. CDR3 sequence (DNA): TGTGCGGTCGGAGTTAGGGGGACGTACGAGCAGTACTTC. Amino acids: CAVGVRGTYEQYF.

This clonotype came up many times. The chain is built from TRBV7-8 and TRBJ2-1; 7 positions match TRBD2. V gave up 1 base and J gave up 9 bases; unmatched junction bases: 12. Germline assignment: CDR1 SGHVS and CDR2 FQNEAQ. This CDR3 contains 16 residues. The CDR3 is CASSLENRRERIEQFF. The DNA for the CDR3 is TGTGCCAGCAGCTTAGAAAATCGGCGGGAGAGGATTGAGCAGTTCTTC. Complete variable domain (other parts from reference TRBV7-8 and TRBJ2-1): GAGVSQSPRYKVAKRGQDVALRCDPISGHVSLFWYQQALGQGPEFLTYFQNEAQLDKSGLPSDRFFAERPEGSVSTLKIQRTQQEDSAVYLCASSLENRRERIEQFFGPGTRLTVL.

This clonotype appeared many times. The J gene is TRBJ2-3, the V gene TRBV20-1; 8 nucleotides align to TRBD2. CDR1 is DFQATT, CDR2 SNEGSKA, per germline (reference sequence). The V gene end was trimmed by 3 bases and the J gene end by 5 bases; junction bases not matched to a gene: 4. The CDR3 totals 13 residues. In DNA form, the CDR3 reads TGCAGTGCTAGTGGGACTAGTAAAGATACGCAGTATTTT. Protein sequence: CSASGTSKDTQYF.

By frequency in the sample, this clonotype is medium-sized. J is TRBJ2-7 and V is TRBV3-1; D is undetermined. From germline, CDR1 is LGHDT and CDR2 YNNKEL (reference sequence). This CDR3 has 11 residues. The V end was cut by 1 base, the J end by 4 bases, with 2 bases between. The CDR3, as DNA: TGTGCCAGCAGCCAAGGGTACGAGCAGTACTTC. Translated: CASSQGYEQYF.

The J gene is TRBJ1-1, the V gene TRBV5-5; no clear D gene. CDR1 and CDR2 (germline): SGHKS, YYEKEE (reference sequence). The CDR3 contains 16 residues. V was pared by 3 bases and J by 1 base, with 16 bases between. In DNA form, the CDR3 reads TGTGCCAGCAGCTCGGACCGGGGATCTGCGAACACTGAAGCTTTCTTT. Its translation is CASSSDRGSANTEAFF.

This clonotype occurred many times. The V gene is TRBV20-1, the J gene TRBJ2-1, with 10 bases fitting TRBD2. The length of the CDR3 is 15 residues. Per the germline V gene, CDR1 is DFQATT and CDR2 is SNEGSKA (reference sequence). V gave up 0 bases and J gave up 5 bases; unmatched junction bases: 4. The CDR3: CSARDASGSDNEQFF. The CDR3 nucleotides are TGCAGTGCTAGAGACGCTAGCGGGAGCGACAATGAGCAGTTCTTC.

This clonotype was seen at least ten times. The CDR3 sequence: CSARGTNYNEQFF. Written as DNA, the CDR3 is TGCAGTGCTAGAGGAACTAACTACAATGAGCAGTTCTTC. The chain recombines TRBV20-1 with TRBJ2-1; no clear D gene. CDR1 and CDR2 from the germline V gene are DFQATT and SNEGSKA (reference sequence). The CDR3 runs 13 residues. Trimming shortened V by 1 base and J by 3 bases, and 7 bases separated the two germline ends.

The table lists this clonotype with many counts. This chain connects TRBV20-1 to TRBJ1-1; no definite D call. Germline CDR1 is DFQATT and CDR2 is SNEGSKA (reference sequence). The V end lost 3 bases, the J end lost 1 base, and 21 bases lay between the germline ends. The CDR3 consists of 17 residues. CDR3 region: CSASPNSYPAKNTEAFF. CDR3 DNA sequence: TGCAGTGCTAGCCCAAACAGCTATCCAGCGAAGAACACTGAAGCTTTCTTT.